This T cell receptor (beta chain) was observed in a study of blood T cell repertoires in COVID-19. Study information: PBMCs, B-cell-depleted T cells, or T cells were the source of the cDNA or gDNA that made up the material.

With 5 bases clipped from V and 0 bases from J, the junction kept 6 bases outside the gene matches. The CDR3 runs to 15 residues. Germline lookup yields CDR1 MNHEY and CDR2 SVGAGI. The method was immunoSEQ multiplex PCR; TCRdb's version includes in-frame clones alone and lacks a portion of them. The sample has hundreds of thousands of clones; around four fifths are singletons. The receptor was isolated from a woman aged 70-85 years with active or convalescent COVID-19. Material for sequencing was peripheral blood. The chain combines TRBV6-5 with TRBJ2-5; 7 bases line up with TRBD1. The CDR3 DNA reads TGTGCCAGCAGTCTTACGACAGGGTACCAAGAGACCCAGTACTTC. Amino acids: CASSLTTGYQETQYF.